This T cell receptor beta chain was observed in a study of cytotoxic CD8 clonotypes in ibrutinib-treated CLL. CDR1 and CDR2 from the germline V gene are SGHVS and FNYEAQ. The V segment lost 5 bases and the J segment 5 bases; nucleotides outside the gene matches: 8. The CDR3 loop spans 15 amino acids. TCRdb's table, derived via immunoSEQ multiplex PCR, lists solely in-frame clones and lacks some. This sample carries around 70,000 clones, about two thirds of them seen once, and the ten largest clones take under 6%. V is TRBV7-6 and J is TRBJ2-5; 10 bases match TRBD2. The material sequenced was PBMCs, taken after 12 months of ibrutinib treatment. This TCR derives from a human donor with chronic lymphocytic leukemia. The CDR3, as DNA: TGTGCCAGCAGCCAGATAGCGGGGGGCTGGGAGACCCAGTACTTC. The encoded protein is CASSQIAGGWETQYF.